This TCR beta chain originates from a study of Ad26.COV2.S vaccination and SARS-CoV-2 variants. Study-level information: Once or twice, 56 days apart, Ad26.COV2.S was delivered intramuscularly. Findings of the study overall: Placebo recipients trailed vaccine recipients in spike-specific TCR breadth.

As to treatment: some 20 received Ad26.COV2.S at low or high dose, single or two shots; about 5 received placebo; per-sample allocation not given. The samples were gathered on day 63 after the first injection of vaccine or placebo. As to this clone: Its antigen is as yet unknown.

Using immunoSEQ multiplex PCR, the repertoire was profiled, and TCRdb retains in-frame clones only, with some absent. The sample yields a few hundred thousand clones, approximately 83% seen once. The TCR was taken from a person aged 18 to 59 who received the Ad26.COV2.S COVID-19 vaccine or a placebo. This sample comprised peripheral blood, obtained in a trial of Ad26.COV2.S vaccine versus placebo.

In nucleotides, the CDR3 is TGTGCCACCGCTCTTTGGGGGGGTCGAGAGCAGTACTTC. Translating it yields CATALWGGREQYF. This sequence joins TRBV19 and TRBJ2-7; TRBD2 aligns across 7 bases. With 10 bases clipped from V and 7 bases from J, the junction kept 13 bases outside the gene matches. From germline, CDR1 is LNHDA and CDR2 SQIVND (reference sequence). The CDR3 sequence is 13 residues long.